The 21 T cell receptor beta chains given below trace back to one sample, sequenced in a study of blood T cell repertoires in COVID-19. Profiling relied on immunoSEQ multiplex PCR, and the TCRdb table lists in-frame clones only, not all of them. The profile covers about 290,000 clones, with 75% to 90% appearing a single time and around 1.7% taken by the ten largest. The sequenced material came from PBMCs or T cells enriched from blood (not recorded which). Receptors were obtained from a woman between 40 and 50 years old who had recovered from COVID-19.

This sequence joins TRBV5-1 and TRBJ1-2; D gene uncertain. The CDR3 sequence is 15 residues long. Germline CDR1 is SGHRS and CDR2 is YFSETQ. V dropped 3 bases and J dropped 2 bases, with 14 bases sitting between them. CDR3: CASSSNGALNYGYTF. The CDR3 DNA reads TGCGCCAGCAGCTCGAACGGAGCCCTAAACTATGGCTACACCTTC.

The chain joins TRBV5-1 to TRBJ2-7, with D possibly matching TRBD1 (7 bases). Germline loops: CDR1 SGHRS, CDR2 YFSETQ. V lost 4 bases and J 3 bases, leaving 14 bases between the germline ends. The CDR3 is 14 residues long. CDR3 in DNA: TGCGCCAGCAGCCCAGGGGGGACGGTCTACGAGCAGTACTTC. Amino acids: CASSPGGTVYEQYF.

The chain uses TRBV2 and TRBJ1-2; 7 nucleotides align to TRBD1. CDR3 length equals 15 residues. V was clipped by 8 bases and J by 9 bases; unmatched bases: 18. The germline V gene has CDR1 SNHLY and CDR2 FYNNEI. The CDR3 is CASLLTGTATSSYTF. CDR3 nucleotide sequence: TGTGCCAGCCTTTTAACCGGGACAGCGACCTCTAGCTACACCTTC.

This chain connects TRBV7-3 to TRBJ2-6, with 10 bases identical to TRBD1. The junction had 10 bases not matched to a gene; V was cut back by 1 base and J by 1 base. Per the germline V gene, CDR1 is SGHTA and CDR2 is FQGTGA. The CDR3 sequence is 20 residues long. CDR3 amino acids: CASSLRDLRQGASGANVLTF. CDR3 DNA sequence: TGTGCCAGCAGCTTAAGAGACCTCCGACAGGGGGCTTCTGGGGCCAACGTCCTGACTTTC. The full variable domain, in which reference TRBV7-3 and TRBJ2-6 provide the parts outside the CDR3, is GAGVSQTPSNKVTEKGKYVELRCDPISGHTALYWYRQSLGQGPEFLIYFQGTGAADDSGLPNDRFFAVRPEGSVSTLKIQRTERGDSAVYLCASSLRDLRQGASGANVLTFGAGSRLTVL.

This chain links TRBV7-2 with TRBJ2-6; D possibly corresponds to TRBD1 (6 bases). Germline V gene sequence: CDR1 SGHTA, CDR2 FQGNSA. The CDR3 is made up of 18 amino acids. V was clipped by 5 bases and J by 4 bases, with 21 bases between them. CDR3 DNA: TGTGCCAGCAGCCTCAGGGGTAAATACTCGTCCGGGGCCAACGTCCTGACTTTC. This gives the protein CASSLRGKYSSGANVLTF.

The chain couples TRBV5-1 to TRBJ2-2, with TRBD1 as a possible D gene (6 bases). Germline V gene data show CDR1 as SGHRS and CDR2 as YFSETQ. The V end was cut by 2 bases, the J end by 4 bases, with 12 bases between. This CDR3 spans 15 amino acids. In nucleotides, the CDR3 is TGCGCCAGCAGCTTTGACAGGTTCGGCACCGGGGAGCTGTTTTTT. This sequence encodes CASSFDRFGTGELFF.

The J gene is TRBJ2-1, the V gene TRBV30; 7 bases match TRBD2. V trimming: 1 base; J trimming: 3 bases; junction bases outside the gene matches: 9. This CDR3 region has 16 residues. Germline V gives CDR1 GTSNPN, CDR2 SVGIG (reference sequence). The CDR3 region is CAWSALSGGHYNEQFF. The CDR3 DNA reads TGTGCCTGGAGTGCGCTATCGGGAGGACACTACAATGAGCAGTTCTTC.

V gene TRBV28 combines with J gene TRBJ1-5, with D maybe TRBD1 (5 bases). CDR3 size: 16 residues. Trimming stripped 2 bases from V and 1 base from J, with 12 bases between. Germline CDR1 MDHEN, CDR2 SYDVKM. The CDR3 DNA sequence: TGTGCCAGCAGTTTAGGGGCTCAGTGGAGCAATCAGCCCCAGCATTTT. As protein: CASSLGAQWSNQPQHF. Looking up the rest from reference TRBV28 and TRBJ1-5 gives the full variable domain: DVKVTQSSRYLVKRTGEKVFLECVQDMDHENMFWYRQDPGLGLRLIYFSYDVKMKEKGDIPEGYSVSREKKERFSLILESASTNQTSMYLCASSLGAQWSNQPQHFGDGTRLSIL.

This sequence joins TRBV6-6 and TRBJ1-5, with TRBD1 matching over 8 bases. Germline V gene lookup returns CDR1 MNHNY and CDR2 SVGAGI (reference sequence). The CDR3 covers 14 residues. The J segment lost 5 bases and the V segment lost 6 bases, leaving 6 bases of the junction unmatched. The CDR3 sequence is CASRQTGDYQPQHF. CDR3 coding DNA: TGTGCCAGCAGGCAGACAGGGGATTATCAGCCCCAGCATTTT.

The rearrangement links TRBV5-1 to TRBJ1-1; TRBD1 is a possible D gene (6 bases). Trimming removed 0 bases at V and 1 base at J, with 13 bases between. The germline CDR1 and CDR2 sequences are SGHRS and YFSETQ. This CDR3 comprises 16 residues. CDR3 loop: CASSLEWGRANTEAFF. CDR3 nucleotides: TGCGCCAGCAGCTTGGAATGGGGGCGGGCGAACACTGAAGCTTTCTTT.

V is TRBV7-8 and J is TRBJ1-2; D unclear. The CDR3 is 14 residues long. Germline CDR1 and CDR2: SGHVS and FQNEAQ. V gave up 6 bases and J gave up 1 base, with 12 bases separating them. For the CDR3, the DNA is TGTGCCAGCAGTAGTAGGGAGAGTAACTATGGCTACACCTTC. Its protein product is CASSSRESNYGYTF.

The J gene is TRBJ1-2, the V gene TRBV27; a weak D match, TRBD1 (5 bases). Trimming shortened V by 3 bases and J by 8 bases, and 13 bases separated the two germline ends. The CDR3 loop spans 13 amino acids. Germline CDR1 MNHEY, CDR2 SMNVEV (reference sequence). The CDR3 sequence is CASSFRQGLGYTF. Written as DNA, the CDR3 is TGTGCCAGCAGTTTCAGGCAGGGTCTCGGCTACACCTTC.

The rearrangement joins TRBV10-3 to TRBJ2-6, with D possibly matching TRBD1 (5 bases). CDR3 length: 14 residues. The germline V gene has CDR1 ENHRY and CDR2 SYGVKD. V was pared by 10 bases and J by 0 bases, with 10 bases between. In nucleotides, the CDR3 is TGTGCCACCCGAGACAGCTCTGGGGCCAACGTCCTGACTTTC. Translating gives CATRDSSGANVLTF.

The chain uses TRBV18 and TRBJ1-2; D is possibly TRBD1 (6 bases). V was pared by 5 bases and J by 7 bases, with 14 bases between. Germline values: CDR1 KGHSH, CDR2 LQKENI. The length of the CDR3 is 13 residues. The CDR3 region is CASSSLQGAGYTF. DNA of the CDR3: TGTGCCAGCTCATCCCTACAGGGAGCTGGCTACACCTTC.

The chain carries TRBV2 and TRBJ1-2; D unresolved. Trimming left V 6 bases short and J 4 bases short, with 12 bases between. This CDR3 is built from 13 residues. Germline V lookup: CDR1 SNHLY, CDR2 FYNNEI. CDR3 in DNA: TGTGCCAGCAGCCCACAGTCTACCTATGGCTACACCTTC. It encodes CASSPQSTYGYTF.

This clone was found a few times. The rearrangement links TRBV7-2 to TRBJ2-7; TRBD2 might be the D (6 bases). The CDR3 contains 15 residues. Germline V gene sequence: CDR1 SGHTA, CDR2 FQGNSA. With 0 bases removed from V and 4 bases from J, the gap between germline ends came to 13 bases. CDR3 residues: CASSLATGRGYEQYF. CDR3 sequence (DNA): TGTGCCAGCAGCTTAGCGACCGGGAGAGGGTACGAGCAGTACTTC.

The rearrangement joins TRBV9 to TRBJ1-4, with 8 bases lining up with TRBD1. This CDR3 spans 15 amino acids. Trimming took 4 bases from V and 8 from J; bases not matched to a gene: 10. Germline assignment: CDR1 SGDLS and CDR2 YYNGEE. The CDR3 coding sequence is TGTGCCAGCAGCCCCCGGGACAGGCTCAGGGAAAAACTGTTTTTT. Translating it yields CASSPRDRLREKLFF.

CDR3 nucleotides: TGTGCCAGCAGCTTAGATTGGAGCAATGAGCAGTTCTTC. Protein: CASSLDWSNEQFF. V gene TRBV7-9 combines with J gene TRBJ2-1; D gene ambiguous. CDR3 length equals 13 residues. Trimming cost V 1 base and J 6 bases, with 7 bases left between them. Germline assignment: CDR1 SEHNR and CDR2 FQNEAQ (reference sequence).

This clone has just one count. J is TRBJ2-2 and V is TRBV27; 12 bases match TRBD2. Germline V lookup: CDR1 MNHEY, CDR2 SMNVEV (reference sequence). The CDR3 totals 18 residues. J was trimmed by 0 bases and V by 6 bases; bases with no gene match: 8. In nucleotides, the CDR3 is TGTGCCAGCAGACTTCGGACTAGCGGGATCGCGAACACCGGGGAGCTGTTTTTT. Translated, it gives CASRLRTSGIANTGELFF.

This clone was counted only a few times. V and J are TRBV2 and TRBJ1-2; TRBD1 aligns across 7 bases. Germline CDR1 is SNHLY and CDR2 is FYNNEI. V shed 7 bases and J 0 bases; nucleotides not matched to a gene: 8. The CDR3 extends over 15 amino acids. CDR3 amino acids: CASTTGQTSNYGYTF. The CDR3 DNA reads as TGTGCCAGCACGACAGGGCAAACTTCTAACTATGGCTACACCTTC.

This chain connects TRBV6-5 to TRBJ2-5; the D is unclear. In germline, CDR1 is MNHEY, CDR2 SVGAGI. The CDR3 runs to 15 residues. The germline V and J ends were trimmed by 0 bases and 3 bases, with 11 bases remaining between them. The CDR3 DNA reads as TGTGCCAGCAGTTACTCGAGGCGGTCCGAAGAGACCCAGTACTTC. It encodes CASSYSRRSEETQYF.